Below, one T cell receptor beta chain is given with its context. Antigen unknown. This table comes from immunoSEQ multiplex PCR, and its TCRdb copy is limited to in-frame clones, with some not included. The table has about 110,000 clones, roughly 88% seen once. The donors were part of the validation cohort of 120 subjects. That cohort was separate from the first cohort, which comprised fewer than 800 subjects. This specimen comes from a study of cytomegalovirus exposure and HLA in healthy donors. Study-level information: Per a later analysis, the roughly 690 first-cohort and 120 validation repertoires shared one platform. The study, taken as a whole, reports: Confirmation was obtained in vitro that three CMV-associated chains are specific for CMV antigens. A list of 150 to 200 TCR beta chains associated with cytomegalovirus was given.

Trimming cost V 2 bases and J 5 bases; bases outside gene matches: 9. The CDR3 totals 17 residues. CDR1 and CDR2 from the germline V gene are SGHAT and FQNNGV. The sequence was collected from a woman in her 30s in good health and CMV-seropositive. Sequencing used PBMCs. The chain has TRBV11-2 and TRBJ2-5, with 12 bases lining up with TRBD2. The CDR3 sequence: CASSLIASGRGRETQYF. Here the CDR3 DNA reads TGTGCCAGCAGCTTAATCGCTAGCGGGAGGGGGAGGGAGACCCAGTACTTC. The full variable domain, its missing parts supplied by reference TRBV11-2 and TRBJ2-5, is EAGVAQSPRYKIIEKRQSVAFWCNPISGHATLYWYQQILGQGPKLLIQFQNNGVVDDSQLPKDRFSAERLKGVDSTLKIQPAKLEDSAVYLCASSLIASGRGRETQYFGPGTRLLVL.